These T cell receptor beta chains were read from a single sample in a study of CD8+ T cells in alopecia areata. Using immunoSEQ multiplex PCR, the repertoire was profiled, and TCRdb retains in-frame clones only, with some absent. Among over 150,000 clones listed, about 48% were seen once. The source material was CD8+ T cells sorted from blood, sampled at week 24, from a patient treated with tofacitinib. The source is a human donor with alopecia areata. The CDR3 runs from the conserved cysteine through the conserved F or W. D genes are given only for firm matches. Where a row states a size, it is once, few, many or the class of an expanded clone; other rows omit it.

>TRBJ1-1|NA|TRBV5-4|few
CASSFGNEAEAFF
TGTGCCAGCAGCTTCGGGAACGAAGCGGAAGCTTTCTTT
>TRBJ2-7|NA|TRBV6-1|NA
CASSGEPTFYEQYF
TGTGCCAGCAGTGGTGAACCGACCTTCTACGAGCAGTACTTC
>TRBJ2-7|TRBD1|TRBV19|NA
CASTDRVGYEQYF
TGTGCCAGTACCGACAGGGTAGGGTACGAGCAGTACTTC
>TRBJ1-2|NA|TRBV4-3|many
CASSQGGGNYGYTF
TGCGCCAGCAGCCAAGGGGGGGGGAACTATGGCTACACCTTC
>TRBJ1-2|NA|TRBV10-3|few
CAISDVVADTRLRYRIF
TGTGCCATCAGTGACGTGGTGGCAGATACACGGCTCAGGTATAGGATCTTC
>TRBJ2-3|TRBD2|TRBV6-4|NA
CASSPTSGGADTQYF
TGTGCCAGCAGTCCGACTAGCGGGGGGGCAGATACGCAGTATTTT
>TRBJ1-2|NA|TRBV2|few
CASSGYNENYGYTF
TGTGCCAGCAGTGGTTACAACGAGAACTATGGCTACACCTTC
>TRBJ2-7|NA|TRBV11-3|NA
CASSSKEWQYF
TGTGCCAGCAGCTCGAAGGAATGGCAGTACTTC
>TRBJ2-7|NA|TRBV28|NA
CASSSPRGEGYEQYF
TGTGCCAGCAGTTCCCCCCGCGGGGAAGGCTACGAGCAGTACTTC
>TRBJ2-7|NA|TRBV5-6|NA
CASSLSSRRFEQYF
TGTGCCAGCAGCTTAAGTTCTCGGAGGTTCGAGCAGTACTTC
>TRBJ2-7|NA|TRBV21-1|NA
CASRATGFTYEQYF
TGTGCCAGCAGGGCGACAGGGTTTACCTACGAGCAGTACTTC
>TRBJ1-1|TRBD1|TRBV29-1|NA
CSVEDAQGGTEAFF
TGCAGCGTTGAAGATGCACAGGGGGGCACTGAAGCTTTCTTT
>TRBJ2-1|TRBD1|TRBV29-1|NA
CSVDLDRANEQFF
TGCAGCGTTGACCTGGACAGGGCCAATGAGCAGTTCTTC
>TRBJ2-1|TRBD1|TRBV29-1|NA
CSSRQGGYNEQFF
TGCAGCTCACGACAGGGGGGGTACAATGAGCAGTTCTTC
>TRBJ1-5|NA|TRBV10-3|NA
CAISEGGPGNQPQHF
TGTGCCATCAGTGAAGGGGGGCCGGGCAATCAGCCCCAGCATTTT
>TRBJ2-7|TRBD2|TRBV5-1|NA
CASSLVGLAGAHEQYF
TGCGCCAGCAGCTTGGTTGGTCTAGCGGGGGCTCACGAGCAGTACTTC
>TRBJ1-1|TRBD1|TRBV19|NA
CASRTGGWTEAFF
TGTGCCAGTAGGACAGGGGGCTGGACTGAAGCTTTCTTT
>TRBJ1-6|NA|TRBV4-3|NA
CASSQDRIGNSPLHF
TGCGCCAGCAGCCAAGATCGAATAGGGAATTCACCCCTCCACTTT
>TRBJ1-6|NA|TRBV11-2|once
CASSLGKGSNTPLHF
TGTGCCAGCAGCTTGGGAAAAGGGTCCAATACACCCCTCCACTTT
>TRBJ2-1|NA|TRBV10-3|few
CAISDRPYNEQFF
TGTGCCATCAGTGATAGACCATACAATGAGCAGTTCTTC
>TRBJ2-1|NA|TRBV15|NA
CATSSDRYNEQFF
TGTGCCACCAGCAGCGACAGATACAATGAGCAGTTCTTC
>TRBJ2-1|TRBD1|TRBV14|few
CASKEGGRYNEQFF
TGTGCCAGCAAAGAAGGGGGCAGGTACAATGAGCAGTTCTTC
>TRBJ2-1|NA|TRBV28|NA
CASSPTDYNEQFF
TGTGCCAGCAGTCCCACAGATTACAATGAGCAGTTCTTC
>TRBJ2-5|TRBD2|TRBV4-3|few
CASSQGLAGATGGETQYF
TGCGCCAGCAGCCAAGGGCTAGCGGGGGCCACAGGGGGAGAGACCCAGTACTTC
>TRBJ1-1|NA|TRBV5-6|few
CASSSPPGRTNTEAFF
TGTGCCAGCAGCTCCCCTCCGGGGAGGACGAACACTGAAGCTTTCTTT
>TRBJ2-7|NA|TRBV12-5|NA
CASGGSYEQYF
TGTGCTAGTGGGGGCTCCTACGAGCAGTACTTC
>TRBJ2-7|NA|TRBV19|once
CASSSGPSYEQYF
TGTGCCAGTAGTTCGGGACCTTCCTACGAGCAGTACTTC
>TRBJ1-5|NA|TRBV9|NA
CASSVGTGNQPQHF
TGTGCCAGCAGCGTAGGGACAGGCAATCAGCCCCAGCATTTT
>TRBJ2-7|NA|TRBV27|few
CASSLRDPRHEQYF
TGTGCCAGCAGTTTAAGGGACCCCAGGCACGAGCAGTACTTC
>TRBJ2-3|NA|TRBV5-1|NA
CASSSLGHSTDTQYF
TGCGCCAGCAGCTCACTCGGACATAGCACAGATACGCAGTATTTT
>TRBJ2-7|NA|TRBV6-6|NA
CASSLDEQYF
TGTGCCAGCAGTCTCGACGAGCAGTACTTC
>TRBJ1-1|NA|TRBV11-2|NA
CASSFKRKMNTEAFF
TGTGCCAGCAGCTTTAAGAGGAAAATGAACACTGAAGCTTTCTTT
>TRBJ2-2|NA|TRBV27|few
CASSLRPRDRELFF
TGTGCCAGCTCTTTGCGGCCCCGCGACCGGGAGCTGTTTTTT
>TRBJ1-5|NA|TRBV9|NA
CASSGGDRNQPQHF
TGTGCCAGCAGCGGGGGGGACCGCAATCAGCCCCAGCATTTT
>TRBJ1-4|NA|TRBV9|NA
CASSVGGDEKLFF
TGTGCCAGCAGCGTCGGCGGGGATGAAAAACTGTTTTTT
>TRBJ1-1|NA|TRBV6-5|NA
CASSYSDSLGTEAFF
TGTGCCAGCAGTTACTCCGACAGTCTAGGGACTGAAGCTTTCTTT
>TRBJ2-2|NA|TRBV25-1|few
CASSITEAGELFF
TGTGCCAGCAGTATAACAGAGGCCGGGGAGCTGTTTTTT
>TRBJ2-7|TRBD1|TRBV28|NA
CASSSRGQWEQYF
TGTGCCAGCAGTTCCAGGGGGCAGTGGGAGCAGTACTTC
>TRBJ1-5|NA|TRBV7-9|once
CASSQNNQPQHF
TGTGCCAGCAGCCAGAACAATCAGCCCCAGCATTTT
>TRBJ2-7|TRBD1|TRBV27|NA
CATKRQGAYEQYF
TGTGCCACCAAACGACAGGGGGCCTACGAGCAGTACTTC
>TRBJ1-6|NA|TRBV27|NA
CASSLGPGPLHF
TGTGCCAGCAGTTTGGGGCCTGGGCCCCTCCACTTT
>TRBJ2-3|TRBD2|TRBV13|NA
CASSLDGTTRTDTQYF
TGTGCCAGCAGCTTAGATGGGACTACCCGCACAGATACGCAGTATTTT
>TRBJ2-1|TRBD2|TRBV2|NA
CASSIGGDYNEQFF
TGTGCCAGCAGTATTGGGGGGGACTACAATGAGCAGTTCTTC
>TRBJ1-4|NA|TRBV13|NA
CASSRRQDLEKLFF
TGTGCCAGCAGCCGCCGACAGGACCTTGAAAAACTGTTTTTT
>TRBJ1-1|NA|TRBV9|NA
CASSVGSVSGNTEAFF
TGTGCCAGCAGCGTAGGTAGTGTGTCAGGGAACACTGAAGCTTTCTTT
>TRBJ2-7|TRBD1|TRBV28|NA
CASSPVGTGTPHLEQYF
TGTGCCAGCAGTCCCGTAGGGACAGGGACCCCCCACCTCGAGCAGTACTTC
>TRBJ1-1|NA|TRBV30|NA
CAWSLDTEAFF
TGTGCCTGGAGTTTAGACACCGAAGCTTTCTTT
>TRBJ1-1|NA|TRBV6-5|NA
CASSYSTGMNTEAFF
TGTGCCAGCAGTTACTCGACCGGGATGAACACTGAAGCTTTCTTT
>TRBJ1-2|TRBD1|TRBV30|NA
CAWEHISGTESYGYTF
TGTGCCTGGGAACATATCTCCGGGACAGAATCCTATGGCTACACCTTC